The 7 T cell receptor beta chains listed next were all sequenced from one sample in a study of blood T cell repertoires in COVID-19. Some clones are missing from TCRdb's copy, which holds only in-frame ones; the method was immunoSEQ multiplex PCR. The sample carries approximately 210,000 clones, around four fifths recorded once. Input material: peripheral blood. These TCRs come from a woman aged 40 to 55 with active or convalescent COVID-19.

CDR3 residues: CASRIEGAIYNEQFF. In nucleotides, the CDR3 is TGCGCCAGCAGGATAGAGGGGGCAATATACAATGAGCAGTTCTTC. This chain joins TRBV5-1 and TRBJ2-1; 7 nucleotides match TRBD1. CDR1 and CDR2 (germline): SGHRS, YFSETQ. V trimming: 5 bases; J trimming: 4 bases; junction bases outside the gene matches: 9. The CDR3 is 15 amino acids.

The J gene is TRBJ2-2, the V gene TRBV19, with 8 bases lining up with TRBD1. Germline V gene sequence: CDR1 LNHDA, CDR2 SQIVND (reference sequence). The CDR3 sequence is 16 residues long. Trimming at V came to 5 bases and at J to 5 bases, leaving 10 bases not matched to a gene. The CDR3 here is CASSPRQGMSTGELFF. In nucleotides, the CDR3 is TGTGCCAGTAGTCCCAGACAGGGGATGAGTACCGGGGAGCTGTTTTTT. Variable domain in full (rest from reference TRBV19 and TRBJ2-2): DGGITQSPKYLFRKEGQNVTLSCEQNLNHDAMYWYRQDPGQGLRLIYYSQIVNDFQKGDIAEGYSVSREKKESFPLTVTSAQKNPTAFYLCASSPRQGMSTGELFFGEGSRLTVL.

This chain links TRBV3-1 (or the pseudogene TRBV3-2) with TRBJ1-2; 7 positions match TRBD1. This CDR3 spans 14 amino acids. Germline-derived CDR1 and CDR2 are LGHDT and YNNKEL (reference sequence). The ends lost 0 bases at V and 6 bases at J; junction bases unmatched: 4. This CDR3 reads CASSQEGRGDGYTF. In DNA, the CDR3 is TGTGCCAGCAGCCAAGAAGGCAGGGGGGATGGCTACACCTTC.

The rearrangement joins TRBV7-9 to TRBJ1-3, with TRBD1 matching over 8 bases. The CDR3 contains 19 residues. Unmatched junction bases numbered 15, after V lost 3 bases and J lost 2 bases. Per germline, CDR1 SEHNR and CDR2 FQNEAQ (reference sequence). The CDR3 DNA reads as TGTGCCAGCAGCTTCGCCGGGACAGGCGGATACTTTGCTGGAAACACCATATATTTT. Translating gives CASSFAGTGGYFAGNTIYF.

This clone was detected a few times. The V gene is TRBV2, the J gene TRBJ1-2; D is ambiguous. This CDR3 contains 16 residues. The V gene lost 8 bases and the J gene lost 1 base, with 20 bases spanning the gap. Germline loops: CDR1 SNHLY, CDR2 FYNNEI. The CDR3 DNA reads as TGTGCCAGCCCCACTGGAGACGGCGCCGATAACTATGGCTACACCTTC. Translated: CASPTGDGADNYGYTF.

CDR3 nucleotides: TGTGCCAGCAGCTTAGTTGGACAGGCTGACAATCAGCCCCAGCATTTT. Translated: CASSLVGQADNQPQHF. The V call is TRBV7-2, the J call TRBJ1-5; 7 positions agree with TRBD1. Germline CDR1 and CDR2: SGHTA and FQGNSA. The junction had 6 bases not matched to a gene; V was cut back by 1 base and J by 3 bases. The CDR3 contains 16 residues.

This clone came up once. The chain is built from TRBV7-2 and TRBJ1-1; possible D gene TRBD1, 6 bases. The ends were cut back, 7 bases at V and 0 bases at J, with 12 bases in the middle. The CDR3 is 14 residues long. Per germline, CDR1 SGHTA and CDR2 FQGNSA. CDR3 bases: TGTGCCAGCAAGCCCGGACAGATGAACACTGAAGCTTTCTTT. It translates to CASKPGQMNTEAFF. Drawing the rest from reference TRBV7-2 and TRBJ1-1, the complete variable domain is GAGVSQSPSNKVTEKGKDVELRCDPISGHTALYWYRQSLGQGLEFLIYFQGNSAPDKSGLPSDRFSAERTGGSVSTLTIQRTQQEDSAVYLCASKPGQMNTEAFFGQGTRLTVV.